This is a list of T cell receptor beta chains from one sample in a study of T cell responses to AZD1222 COVID-19 vaccine. The data were produced by immunoSEQ multiplex PCR, yet TCRdb's version contains in-frame clones alone and is incomplete. The sample lists about 88,000 clones; approximately 88% were seen once. The input for sequencing was peripheral blood, taken 28 days after the second AZD1222 dose. Receptors originate from an adult who received the AZD1222 COVID-19 vaccine. Each CDR3 is given with its conserved first and last residue. The D gene is left open where the match is weak. Clone size is shown for a subset of rows, as once, few, many or a class of expanded clone.

TRBD1	.	TRBV4-2	TRBJ1-4	CASSQGDREWDEKLFF
TRBD2	few	TRBV7-9	TRBJ2-1	CASSLVERGGRNEQFF
.	.	TRBV3-1/TRBV3-2	TRBJ2-5	CASSPRSTETQYF
.	.	TRBV7-2	TRBJ2-2	CASSLHVGATNTGELFF
TRBD1	.	TRBV2	TRBJ2-3	CASGQQGHGTDTQYF
.	once	TRBV12-3/TRBV12-4	TRBJ1-2	CASSFGGYGYTF
TRBD1	.	TRBV10-2	TRBJ1-1	CASSRTGSSGNTEAFF
.	once	TRBV21-1	TRBJ1-2	CASRGEQGNYGYTF
TRBD2	.	TRBV20-1	TRBJ2-7	CSASTSGPYEQYF
.	.	TRBV7-3	TRBJ2-1	CASSPGQSYNEQFF
.	.	TRBV5-4	TRBJ1-1	CASSQTANTEAFF
.	.	TRBV28	TRBJ2-2	CASSPGQANTGELFF
.	.	TRBV25-1	TRBJ2-3	CASRPPGGTDTQYF
.	.	TRBV2	TRBJ2-3	CASSDARTDTQYF
TRBD1	.	TRBV3-1/TRBV3-2	TRBJ2-7	CASSPRTGAYEQYF
.	.	TRBV11-2	TRBJ2-1	CASSLDRNEQFF
TRBD1	.	TRBV7-2	TRBJ1-6	CASSTGDRGRPLHF
.	once	TRBV15	TRBJ1-4	CATSREKKLFF
TRBD1	.	TRBV5-1	TRBJ1-2	CASSLQGAYGYTF
TRBD1	.	TRBV10-2	TRBJ2-7	CASSDPGQGEQYF
TRBD1	.	TRBV2	TRBJ2-2	CASSDGTGATGELFF
.	.	TRBV6-1	TRBJ2-3	CASSELPGLGPDTQYF
.	.	TRBV6-5	TRBJ2-2	CASNSGTTNTGELFF
TRBD1	.	TRBV6-5	TRBJ1-3	CASSPPGGGNTIYF
TRBD1	once	TRBV2	TRBJ2-7	CASRVDRGLYEQYF
.	.	TRBV6-5	TRBJ1-2	CASSQQQGSRGYTF
TRBD2	once	TRBV2	TRBJ2-2	CASSLAGSTGELFF
.	.	TRBV7-8	TRBJ1-6	CASSSMGGYNSPLHF
TRBD1	.	TRBV6-2/TRBV6-3	TRBJ2-1	CASSSSGAGGNEQFF
.	.	TRBV18	TRBJ1-3	CASSLASGNTIYF
TRBD1	.	TRBV18	TRBJ1-4	CASSPIVAGQGVEKLFF
.	.	TRBV9	TRBJ2-1	CASSVGGMPFSGDNEQFF
.	.	TRBV5-6	TRBJ1-4	CASSLRGQGGGKLFF
.	.	TRBV27	TRBJ1-2	CASSFTAGSEGYTF
.	.	TRBV7-6	TRBJ2-1	CASSLAPITLRGEQFF
TRBD1	.	TRBV7-3	TRBJ2-1	CASSPDRGEQFF
.	.	TRBV6-5	TRBJ2-7	CASSYSSSRGAYEQYF
TRBD1	.	TRBV7-2	TRBJ2-7	CASSPGGTGTHEQYF
TRBD2	.	TRBV4-1	TRBJ2-5	CASSQFSGGAEETQYF
.	.	TRBV15	TRBJ1-4	CATSREQGATNEKLFF
TRBD2	.	TRBV19	TRBJ2-1	CASSGSPSGGRNEQFF
.	.	TRBV2	TRBJ1-5	CASRGLASNQPQHF
.	.	TRBV2	TRBJ1-2	CASSDWGPRFGGYTF
.	once	TRBV7-3	TRBJ1-1	CASSSRPLLDTEAFF
.	.	TRBV29-1	TRBJ1-1	CSVRLNVDTEAFF
TRBD2	.	TRBV6-1	TRBJ2-7	CASSEMGGGSYEQYF
.	.	TRBV5-4	TRBJ2-2	CASNLGGAGELFF
.	.	TRBV19	TRBJ1-4	CASSMRVFEKLFF
.	.	TRBV6-5	TRBJ2-7	CASSYLPFYEQYF